Shown below are 5 T cell receptor beta chains from a single sample sequenced in a study of T cell responses to AZD1222 COVID-19 vaccine. The table came from immunoSEQ multiplex PCR; TCRdb's copy has only in-frame clones and leaves some out. The sample lists about 120,000 clones, approximately 92% occurring once. The material sequenced was peripheral blood, taken on day 0 of AZD1222 vaccination. These TCRs come from an adult in good health.

The chain couples TRBV5-4 to TRBJ1-1; 8 bases are a match to TRBD1. The CDR3 loop spans 14 amino acids. V dropped 6 bases and J dropped 4; count of bases not matched to a gene: 8. The germline gives CDR1 SGHNT, CDR2 YYREEE (reference sequence). The CDR3 sequence is CASTQQGVGTEAFF. CDR3 sequence (DNA): TGTGCCAGCACCCAACAGGGGGTTGGCACTGAAGCTTTCTTT.

The genes are TRBV18 and TRBJ2-6, with unresolved D. Germline V gene lookup returns CDR1 KGHSH and CDR2 LQKENI. V lost 2 bases and J lost 4, with 6 bases in between. CDR3 length equals 14 residues. For the CDR3, the DNA is TGTGCCAGCTCACCATCTAGAGGGGCCAACGTCCTGACTTTC. This encodes CASSPSRGANVLTF. Based on the CDR3 plus reference TRBV18 and TRBJ2-6, the full variable domain is NAGVMQNPRHLVRRRGQEARLRCSPMKGHSHVYWYRQLPEEGLKFMVYLQKENIIDESGMPKERFSAEFPKEGPSILRIQQVVRGDSAAYFCASSPSRGANVLTFGAGSRLTVL.

The V call is TRBV5-4, the J call TRBJ2-7; a possible D gene is TRBD2 (7 bases). CDR3 size: 15 residues. In germline, CDR1 is SGHNT, CDR2 YYREEE (reference sequence). Trimming shortened V by 4 bases and J by 1 base, and 15 bases separated the two germline ends. CDR3 nucleotides: TGTGCCAGCAGCAGGGGGGGGACGGAATCCTACGAGCAGTACTTC. This encodes CASSRGGTESYEQYF.

This chain links TRBV9 with TRBJ2-1, with 8 bases lining up with TRBD2. The CDR3 has 16 amino acids. V lost 0 bases, J lost 12 bases, and 14 bases stayed unmatched. Germline CDR1 SGDLS, CDR2 YYNGEE. The CDR3 bases are TGTGCCAGCAGCGTAGACCCGGGGGCTCCCCGGGGGGGGCAGTTCTTC. It codes for CASSVDPGAPRGGQFF.

This chain connects TRBV7-3 to TRBJ2-2, with 7 nucleotides matching TRBD2. The ends lost 0 bases at V and 4 bases at J; junction bases unmatched: 5. This CDR3 comprises 16 residues. Germline V gene lookup returns CDR1 SGHTA and CDR2 FQGTGA. The CDR3 region has the DNA TGTGCCAGCAGCTTAACCGCGGGAGTCGTCACCGGGGAGCTGTTTTTT. The encoded protein is CASSLTAGVVTGELFF.